This is a list of T cell receptor beta chains from one sample in a study of high-grade serous ovarian cancer treatment subgroups. Method: immunoSEQ multiplex PCR; TCRdb's copy keeps in-frame clones and lacks some. Here the sample spans thousands of clones, 72% being singletons. Source material: tumor tissue. These receptors were collected from a human donor with high-grade serous ovarian cancer. CDR3s include the opening cysteine and the closing phenylalanine or tryptophan. D genes are given only for firm matches. Part of the rows lack a size; the others show once, few, many or a class for expanded clones.

-	TRBV7-7	-	TRBJ2-5	CASSQDLQETQYF	TGTGCTAGCAGCCAGGACTTACAAGAGACCCAGTACTTC
-	TRBV6-5	-	TRBJ2-1	CASRSNTNNEQFF	TGTGCCAGCAGATCCAACACAAACAATGAGCAGTTCTTC
-	TRBV10-3	TRBD2	TRBJ2-3	CAISETSGSGDTQYF	TGTGCCATCAGTGAAACTAGCGGGAGTGGGGATACGCAGTATTTT
-	TRBV5-1	TRBD1	TRBJ1-6	CASSFGTDRNSPLHF	TGCGCCAGCAGCTTTGGGACAGATAGAAATTCACCCCTCCACTTT
-	TRBV1	-	TRBJ2-2	CTSSYNPGLAIKGGELFF	TGCACCAGCAGCTACAACCCCGGACTAGCGATTAAGGGCGGGGAGCTGTTTTTT
-	TRBV29-1	-	TRBJ2-7	CSVTRAGAYEQYF	TGCAGCGTGACGCGAGCAGGGGCCTACGAGCAGTACTTC
-	TRBV18	TRBD1	TRBJ1-3	CASSPPNRGAGNTIYF	TGTGCCAGCTCACCACCGAACAGGGGTGCTGGAAACACCATATATTTT
once	TRBV4-1	TRBD2	TRBJ2-7	CASSQATSGFYEQYF	TGCGCCAGCAGCCAAGCCACTAGCGGGTTCTACGAGCAGTACTTC
once	TRBV5-1	-	TRBJ2-7	CASSDRTDSYEQYF	TGCGCCAGCAGCGATCGGACAGACTCCTACGAGCAGTACTTC
once	TRBV2	-	TRBJ2-3	CATLRSTAADTQYF	TGTGCCACACTCAGGAGCACCGCAGCAGATACGCAGTATTTT
few	TRBV11-2	TRBD2	TRBJ2-7	CASILQSGTSGSGYEQYF	TGTGCCAGCATCCTCCAGTCCGGGACTAGCGGGAGTGGCTACGAGCAGTACTTC